These 30 T cell receptor beta chains were sequenced from one sample in a study of response to subunit inactivated influenza vaccine. TCRdb re-called the RT-PCR reads through MiXCR, storing one row per CDR3 protein. The table has more than 200,000 distinct CDR3 sequences, more than 9% seen once. The sample here was non-naive T cells sorted from PBMCs, taken less than 15 days before vaccination. The origin of the receptors is a man over 45 who received an inactivated influenza vaccine.

In this sample, this clonotype turned up a few times. The gene calls are TRBV11-2 and TRBJ2-5, with TRBD1 as a possible D gene (6 bases). CDR1 and CDR2 (germline): SGHAT, FQNNGV. V was pared by 5 bases and J by 4 bases, with 11 bases between. This CDR3 contains 13 residues. The CDR3 here is CASSTGPGETQYF. The DNA of the CDR3 is TGTGCCAGCAGCACAGGGCCCGGAGAGACCCAGTACTTC.

The chain carries TRBV2 and TRBJ2-1; 10 positions match TRBD2. Germline assignment: CDR1 SNHLY and CDR2 FYNNEI. J gave up 5 bases and V 5 bases, and 15 bases lay outside the gene matches. This CDR3 has 18 residues. In DNA, the CDR3 is TGTGCCAGCAGTCAGGCCTTGATTTCACTAGCGGGGAACAATGAGCAGTTCTTC. Its protein product is CASSQALISLAGNNEQFF.

This clonotype turned up a few times. The chain uses TRBV5-5 and TRBJ2-4, with TRBD1 matching 8 bases. After removal of 4 bases from V and 1 base from J, the junction contained 4 bases not matched to a gene. The CDR3 runs 15 residues. Germline-derived CDR1 and CDR2 are SGHKS and YYEKEE (reference sequence). CDR3 sequence: CASSLRQGAKNIQYF. For the CDR3, the DNA is TGTGCCAGCAGCCTCCGACAGGGGGCCAAAAACATTCAGTACTTC.

This clonotype was counted ten times or more. This chain joins TRBV7-9 and TRBJ2-4; no clear D gene. The germline V gene encodes CDR1 SEHNR and CDR2 FQNEAQ (reference sequence). Between the trimmed V and J ends, which lost 5 bases and 0 bases, there was a span of 8 bases. The CDR3 runs 14 residues. The CDR3 coding sequence is TGTGCCAGCAGCCCCGTAGTAGCCAAAAACATTCAGTACTTC. This gives the protein CASSPVVAKNIQYF. The whole variable domain, remainder taken from reference TRBV7-9 and TRBJ2-4, is DTGVSQNPRHKITKRGQNVTFRCDPISEHNRLYWYRQTLGQGPEFLTYFQNEAQLEKSRLLSDRFSAERPKGSFSTLEIQRTEQGDSAMYLCASSPVVAKNIQYFGAGTRLSVL.

The V call is TRBV27, the J call TRBJ2-7; D is unresolved. This CDR3 spans 10 amino acids. Per germline, CDR1 MNHEY and CDR2 SMNVEV (reference sequence). The V and J ends lost 5 bases and 7 bases respectively, with 6 bases between them. As DNA, the CDR3 is TGTGCCAGCAGTACACGAGAGCAGTACTTC. Protein: CASSTREQYF.

This clonotype has a handful of counts. The rearrangement links TRBV23-1 to TRBJ1-5; no definite D call. TRBV23-1 has ORF status, its function being uncertain. This CDR3 spans 15 amino acids. Trimming stripped 1 base from V and 3 bases from J, with 10 bases between. Here the CDR3 DNA reads TGCGCCAGCAGTCAATATTGCCGGGTCAATCAGCCCCAGCATTTT. This translates into CASSQYCRVNQPQHF.

This clonotype occurred many times. This chain uses TRBV29-1 with TRBJ2-3; TRBD2 is a possible D gene (5 bases). The CDR3 is 12 residues long. CDR1 and CDR2 from the germline V gene are SQVTM and ANQGSEA. V was shortened by 6 bases and J by 6 bases, with 13 bases between the two germline ends. CDR3: CSVSQAVDTQYF. The CDR3 region has the DNA TGCAGCGTGAGCCAAGCGGTGGATACGCAGTATTTT.

There are a few counts of this clonotype. The chain is built from TRBV20-1 and TRBJ2-5; 8 bases are shared with TRBD2. CDR1 and CDR2 (germline): DFQATT, SNEGSKA (reference sequence). The trim removed 8 bases at V and 1 base at J, leaving 6 bases unmatched. The CDR3 runs to 13 residues. CDR3 region: CSPLLAVQETQYF. CDR3 nucleotide sequence: TGCAGTCCCTTACTAGCGGTCCAAGAGACCCAGTACTTC.

The sample holds many counts of this clonotype. This sequence joins TRBV4-3 and TRBJ2-4, with TRBD1 matching over 8 bases. The CDR3 is 15 amino acids. V lost 1 base and J lost 2; bases outside the gene matches: 1. Germline V CDR1 and CDR2: LGHNA, YSLEER. CDR3: CASSQGQGPKNIQYF. CDR3 in DNA: TGCGCCAGCAGCCAAGGACAGGGGCCCAAAAACATTCAGTACTTC.

The rearrangement joins TRBV27 to TRBJ1-5, with 8 bases fitting TRBD1. Germline-derived CDR1 and CDR2 are MNHEY and SMNVEV (reference sequence). The CDR3 is 18 amino acids. After removal of 5 bases from V and 2 bases from J, the junction contained 14 bases not matched to a gene. This CDR3 reads CASSPGQGGSIRNQPQHF. CDR3 in DNA: TGTGCCAGCAGTCCCGGACAGGGAGGGAGTATTCGCAATCAGCCCCAGCATTTT.

V gene TRBV3-1 combines with J gene TRBJ2-5; possibly TRBD1 or TRBD2 for D (5 bases each). The germline CDR1 and CDR2 sequences are LGHDT and YNNKEL (reference sequence). V gave up 0 bases and J gave up 5 bases, with 19 bases separating them. The CDR3 sequence is 17 residues long. The CDR3 coding sequence is TGTGCCAGCAGCCAAGAGAGCCGGGGCCCCGCGAGGGAGACCCAGTACTTC. As protein: CASSQESRGPARETQYF.

This clonotype was seen a handful of times. This chain uses TRBV18 with TRBJ1-4, with TRBD1 as a possible D gene (5 bases). This CDR3 has 15 amino acids. Trimming left V 0 bases short and J 10 bases short, with 15 bases between. Germline V gene lookup returns CDR1 KGHSH and CDR2 LQKENI. CDR3 loop: CASSPPPQGAAKLFF. The CDR3 nucleotides are TGTGCCAGCTCACCACCGCCGCAGGGTGCGGCAAAACTGTTTTTT.

The chain combines TRBV20-1 with TRBJ1-1; D perhaps matches TRBD1 (5 bases). Germline V gene sequence: CDR1 DFQATT, CDR2 SNEGSKA (reference sequence). The CDR3 has 14 residues. The V end was cut by 4 bases, the J end by 4 bases, with 16 bases between. DNA for the CDR3: TGCAGTGCTACTTCTGGGGGGAGGGGCACTGAAGCTTTCTTT. Its translation: CSATSGGRGTEAFF.

The chain links TRBV28 to TRBJ2-7; D uncertain. Germline CDR1 reads MDHEN; CDR2 reads SYDVKM. The CDR3 totals 12 residues. Deletions cut 7 bases from V and 2 bases from J, with 9 bases between. For the CDR3, the DNA is TGTGCCAGCACCTCAGAACCCTACGAGCAGTACTTC. Translating gives CASTSEPYEQYF. Using reference TRBV28 and TRBJ2-7 for the parts outside the CDR3, the full variable domain is DVKVTQSSRYLVKRTGEKVFLECVQDMDHENMFWYRQDPGLGLRLIYFSYDVKMKEKGDIPEGYSVSREKKERFSLILESASTNQTSMYLCASTSEPYEQYFGPGTRLTVT.

This clonotype appeared a few times. For the CDR3, the DNA is TGTGCCAGCAGCCTCCGGGTGACGAACACAGGGGCAGAGACCCAGTACTTC. It specifies CASSLRVTNTGAETQYF. The chain uses TRBV7-6 and TRBJ2-5, with TRBD1 matching over 7 bases. Germline lookup yields CDR1 SGHVS and CDR2 FNYEAQ. The CDR3 has 17 amino acids. Trimming cost V 5 bases and J 4 bases; bases outside gene matches: 16. The full variable domain, rest sourced from reference TRBV7-6 and TRBJ2-5, is GAGVSQSPRYKVTKRGQDVALRCDPISGHVSLYWYRQALGQGPEFLTYFNYEAQQDKSGLPNDRFSAERPEGSISTLTIQRTEQRDSAMYRCASSLRVTNTGAETQYFGPGTRLLVL.

This clonotype was detected only a few times. The V gene is TRBV5-8, the J gene TRBJ2-3, with TRBD1 matching 7 bases. CDR3 length: 15 amino acids. CDR1 is SGHTS, CDR2 YDEGEE, per germline. Unmatched junction bases numbered 7, after V lost 4 bases and J lost 2 bases. Here the CDR3 reads CASSVRGTPTDTQYF. Written as DNA, the CDR3 is TGTGCCAGCAGCGTCAGGGGGACCCCCACAGATACGCAGTATTTT.

This clonotype was recorded a few times. The chain links TRBV3-1 to TRBJ1-5; D uncertain. The CDR3 loop spans 13 amino acids. The V and J ends lost 2 bases and 3 bases respectively, with 5 bases between them. CDR1 and CDR2 from the germline V gene are LGHDT and YNNKEL (reference sequence). CDR3: CASSQFNNQPQHF. CDR3 DNA sequence: TGTGCCAGCAGCCAATTTAACAATCAGCCCCAGCATTTT.

In this sample, this clonotype turned up many times. The chain employs TRBV20-1 and TRBJ2-1; D ambiguous. The CDR3 spans 10 residues. The V and J ends lost 3 bases and 8 bases respectively, with 5 bases between them. Germline lookup yields CDR1 DFQATT and CDR2 SNEGSKA (reference sequence). CDR3 nucleotide sequence: TGCAGTGCTAGTCACCATGAGCAGTTCTTC. Amino acid sequence: CSASHHEQFF.

This clonotype was seen a few times. The rearrangement links TRBV27 to TRBJ2-7; perhaps D is TRBD1 or TRBD2 (5 bases each). V lost 0 bases and J lost 3, with 15 bases in between. CDR1 MNHEY and CDR2 SMNVEV come from the germline V gene (reference sequence). CDR3 length equals 16 residues. CDR3 residues: CASSLSIGADLYEQYF. CDR3 sequence (DNA): TGTGCCAGCAGTTTATCCATCGGGGCCGACCTCTACGAGCAGTACTTC.

This chain connects TRBV12-5 to TRBJ2-3; 7 nucleotides match TRBD2. CDR1 and CDR2 (germline): LGHNT, FRNRAP. The CDR3 covers 16 residues. V shed 1 base and J 2 bases; nucleotides not matched to a gene: 6. DNA of the CDR3: TGTGCTAGTGGTTTGGGCCTAGCGGCACACACAGATACGCAGTATTTT. It codes for CASGLGLAAHTDTQYF.

Only a few counts were recorded for this clonotype. The chain joins TRBV4-2 to TRBJ1-3, with 10 bases identical to TRBD1. Germline V CDR1 and CDR2: LGHNA, YNFKEQ. The V segment lost 7 bases and the J segment 0 bases; nucleotides outside the gene matches: 9. The CDR3 extends over 17 amino acids. CDR3 amino acids: CASTSGTGDISGNTIYF. The DNA of the CDR3 is TGTGCCAGCACCTCCGGGACAGGGGACATCTCTGGAAACACCATATATTTT.

Ten or more counts support this clonotype. The J gene is TRBJ2-7, the V gene TRBV5-1; D possibly uses TRBD1 or TRBD2 (6 bases each). CDR1 and CDR2 (germline): SGHRS, YFSETQ. The CDR3 sequence is 15 residues long. V was cut by 0 bases and J by 2 bases, with 12 bases left in between. The CDR3 spells CASSLAAGGPYEQYF. CDR3 DNA sequence: TGCGCCAGCAGCTTGGCCGCCGGGGGCCCCTACGAGCAGTACTTC.

This clonotype has a count of ten or more. V usage is TRBV5-6 and J usage is TRBJ1-4, with D possibly TRBD1 on 6 matching bases. The V and J ends lost 4 bases and 7 bases respectively, with 14 bases between them. Germline CDR1 is SGHDT and CDR2 is YYEEEE. This CDR3 has 14 amino acids. The CDR3 protein is CASSRGGVSEKLFF. Written as DNA, the CDR3 is TGTGCCAGCAGCCGAGGGGGGGTCTCTGAAAAACTGTTTTTT.

This clonotype was counted a few times. The chain links TRBV27 to TRBJ2-3; D perhaps matches TRBD2 (7 bases). The ends were cut back, 2 bases at V and 5 bases at J, with 14 bases in the middle. CDR1 and CDR2 (germline): MNHEY, SMNVEV (reference sequence). This CDR3 region has 15 residues. The DNA of the CDR3 is TGTGCCAGCAGTTTAGGGAGGGGGGCGGTAGATACGCAGTATTTT. Translated: CASSLGRGAVDTQYF.

This clonotype occurred many times. V gene TRBV29-1 combines with J gene TRBJ2-3; TRBD2 matches 10 bases. The CDR3 consists of 14 residues. The germline V gene has CDR1 SQVTM and CDR2 ANQGSEA. V lost 2 bases to trimming and J lost 3 bases; unmatched junction nucleotides: 2. This chain's CDR3 is CSVELAGVTDTQYF. CDR3 in DNA: TGCAGCGTTGAACTAGCGGGAGTTACAGATACGCAGTATTTT.

The chain carries TRBV2 and TRBJ1-6; 11 nucleotides match TRBD1. This CDR3 has 15 residues. Germline V gene lookup returns CDR1 SNHLY and CDR2 FYNNEI. The V gene end was trimmed by 2 bases and the J gene end by 7 bases; junction bases not matched to a gene: 1. CDR3 coding DNA: TGTGCCAGCAGTGAATGGGACAGGGGGAATTCACCCCTCCACTTT. Its translation: CASSEWDRGNSPLHF.

The chain links TRBV20-1 to TRBJ2-3; D remains ambiguous. The CDR3 extends over 16 amino acids. Trimming took off 1 base at V and 1 base at J, with 15 bases between the two ends. Germline CDR1 and CDR2: DFQATT and SNEGSKA (reference sequence). In DNA, the CDR3 is TGCAGTGCTAGAGCCCCCTATAGGCTGCGCACAGATACGCAGTATTTT. Amino acids: CSARAPYRLRTDTQYF.

The chain couples TRBV27 to TRBJ2-1; D might be TRBD2 (6 bases). The CDR3 sequence is 14 residues long. V dropped 6 bases and J dropped 9 bases, with 18 bases sitting between them. The germline V gene has CDR1 MNHEY and CDR2 SMNVEV (reference sequence). The CDR3 sequence: CASRTIRRGIEQFF. The CDR3 DNA is TGTGCCAGCAGGACTATCAGGAGGGGTATTGAGCAGTTCTTC.

This clonotype was recorded a few times. The chain uses TRBV25-1 and TRBJ1-6; TRBD1 is a possible D gene (6 bases). Trimming took off 4 bases at V and 5 bases at J, with 15 bases between the two ends. Germline V lookup: CDR1 MGHDK, CDR2 SYGVNS. CDR3 length: 16 residues. The CDR3: CASSARTVRDNSPLHF. As DNA, the CDR3 is TGTGCCAGCAGTGCCCGGACAGTGCGGGATAATTCACCCCTCCACTTT. Full variable domain (outside the CDR3, taken from reference TRBV25-1 and TRBJ1-6): EADIYQTPRYLVIGTGKKITLECSQTMGHDKMYWYQQDPGMELHLIHYSYGVNSTEKGDLSSESTVSRIRTEHFPLTLESARPSHTSQYLCASSARTVRDNSPLHFGNGTRLTVT.

This clonotype has a handful of counts. V usage is TRBV19 and J usage is TRBJ2-7; either TRBD1 or TRBD2 may fit D (5 bases each). V lost 3 bases to trimming and J lost 5 bases, with 14 bases between them. In germline, CDR1 is LNHDA, CDR2 SQIVND (reference sequence). This CDR3 contains 14 residues. The DNA of the CDR3 is TGTGCCAGTAGTATGGGGCGGGCTTTCGACGAGCAGTACTTC. Its protein product is CASSMGRAFDEQYF.